The 8 T cell receptor beta chains in this list originate from one sample, sequenced in a study of cytomegalovirus exposure and HLA in healthy donors. Both 60 Vbeta primers and 13 Jbeta primers went into the PCR. Method: immunoSEQ multiplex PCR; TCRdb's copy keeps in-frame clones and lacks some. The repertoire holds some 110,000 clones, with around 64% as singletons. The sequencing sample was made of PBMCs. The receptors were sampled from a woman between 25 and 40 years old in good health and CMV-seronegative.

The V and J genes are TRBV10-1 and TRBJ2-7, with D possibly matching TRBD2 (5 bases). Trimming pared 3 bases from V and 5 bases from J, leaving 11 bases between. CDR3 length: 13 residues. Germline V gives CDR1 WNHNN, CDR2 SYGVQD (reference sequence). The CDR3 sequence: CASSDPGLDEQYF. The CDR3 nucleotides read TGCGCCAGCAGTGACCCAGGACTCGACGAGCAGTACTTC.

This clone has only a few counts. V is TRBV2 and J is TRBJ2-7, with 12 positions matching TRBD2. The V and J ends lost 3 bases and 2 bases, in that order; junction bases with no gene match: 5. Germline loops: CDR1 SNHLY, CDR2 FYNNEI. This CDR3 has 16 residues. The CDR3 DNA reads TGTGCCAGCAGTGATGGGCTAGCGGGGGGGGCCTACGAGCAGTACTTC. It codes for CASSDGLAGGAYEQYF.

The chain is built from TRBV27 and TRBJ2-1; TRBD2 aligns across 7 bases. The germline V gene encodes CDR1 MNHEY and CDR2 SMNVEV (reference sequence). V was pared by 5 bases and J by 7 bases, with 8 bases of the junction left unmatched. This CDR3 spans 14 amino acids. The CDR3 nucleotides are TGTGCCAGCAGTCCACGGACTAGTGGGAATGAGCAGTTCTTC. Its translation: CASSPRTSGNEQFF.

The table lists this clone with a few counts. J is TRBJ1-3 and V is TRBV4-2, with D unclear. CDR1 is LGHNA and CDR2 is YNFKEQ in the germline V gene. The CDR3 has 15 amino acids. Trimming pared 0 bases from V and 4 bases from J, leaving 10 bases between. The CDR3 DNA follows: TGTGCCAGCAGCCAAGAGAGAGGTCCCGGAAACACCATATATTTT. This translates into CASSQERGPGNTIYF.

The table lists this clone with a count of one. This chain joins TRBV6-1 and TRBJ2-3; 8 bases line up with TRBD2. V was clipped by 3 bases and J by 5 bases; unmatched bases: 1. The CDR3 totals 13 residues. Germline loops: CDR1 MNHNS, CDR2 SASEGT. CDR3 amino acids: CASSDGGGDTQYF. CDR3 sequence (DNA): TGTGCCAGCAGTGACGGGGGGGGAGATACGCAGTATTTT.

This chain joins TRBV28 and TRBJ2-1; the D gene is possibly TRBD2 (6 bases). V lost 1 base and J lost 7, with 14 bases in between. The CDR3 contains 15 residues. Germline lookup yields CDR1 MDHEN and CDR2 SYDVKM. For the CDR3, the DNA is TGTGCCAGCAGTTTATCCGGGAGTGCCCAGAATGAGCAGTTCTTC. It is translated as CASSLSGSAQNEQFF.

This clone was seen only a few times. The chain combines TRBV11-1 with TRBJ2-7, with 10 bases that match TRBD1. Germline V gives CDR1 SGHAT, CDR2 FQDESV (reference sequence). The CDR3 is 14 residues long. After removal of 5 bases from V and 4 bases from J, the junction contained 5 bases not matched to a gene. DNA of the CDR3: TGTGCCAGCAGCGAGACAGGGGGCGAGTACGAGCAGTACTTC. This encodes CASSETGGEYEQYF.

This chain joins TRBV28 and TRBJ1-5, with D possibly TRBD1 on 5 matching bases. This CDR3 has 15 residues. Germline V gene data show CDR1 as MDHEN and CDR2 as SYDVKM. Between the trimmed V and J ends, which lost 2 bases and 5 bases, there was a span of 13 bases. Here the CDR3 DNA reads TGTGCCAGCAGTTTAAGTAGGGGATCGTATCAGCCCCAGCATTTT. This codes for CASSLSRGSYQPQHF.